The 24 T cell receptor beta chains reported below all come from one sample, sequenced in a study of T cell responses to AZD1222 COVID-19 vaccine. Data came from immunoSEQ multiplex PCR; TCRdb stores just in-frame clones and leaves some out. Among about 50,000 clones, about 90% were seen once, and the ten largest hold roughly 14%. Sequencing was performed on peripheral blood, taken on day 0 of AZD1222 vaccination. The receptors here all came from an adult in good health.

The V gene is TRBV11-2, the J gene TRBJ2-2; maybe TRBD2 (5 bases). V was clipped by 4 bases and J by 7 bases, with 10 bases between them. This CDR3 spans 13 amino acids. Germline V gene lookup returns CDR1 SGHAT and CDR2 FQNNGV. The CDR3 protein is CASSSAGLGELFF. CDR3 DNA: TGTGCCAGCAGCTCCGCAGGACTCGGGGAGCTGTTTTTT.

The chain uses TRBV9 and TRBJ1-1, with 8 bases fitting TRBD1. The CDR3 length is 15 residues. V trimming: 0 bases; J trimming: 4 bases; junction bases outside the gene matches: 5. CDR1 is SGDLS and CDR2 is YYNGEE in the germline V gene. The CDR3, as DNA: TGTGCCAGCAGCGTAGAGACAGGGGTTTCCACTGAAGCTTTCTTT. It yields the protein CASSVETGVSTEAFF.

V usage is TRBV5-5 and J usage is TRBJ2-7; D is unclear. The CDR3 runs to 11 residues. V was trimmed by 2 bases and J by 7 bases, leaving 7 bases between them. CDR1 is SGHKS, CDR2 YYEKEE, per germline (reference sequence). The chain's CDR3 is CASSLTREQYF. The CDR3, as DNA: TGTGCCAGCAGCTTAACTCGGGAGCAGTACTTC.

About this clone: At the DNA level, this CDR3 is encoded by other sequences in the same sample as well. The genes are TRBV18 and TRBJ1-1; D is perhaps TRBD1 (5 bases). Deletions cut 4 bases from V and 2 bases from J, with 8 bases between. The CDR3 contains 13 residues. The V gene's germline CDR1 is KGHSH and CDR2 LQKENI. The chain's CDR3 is CASSQDTNTEAFF. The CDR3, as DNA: TGTGCCAGCTCACAGGACACTAACACTGAAGCTTTCTTT.

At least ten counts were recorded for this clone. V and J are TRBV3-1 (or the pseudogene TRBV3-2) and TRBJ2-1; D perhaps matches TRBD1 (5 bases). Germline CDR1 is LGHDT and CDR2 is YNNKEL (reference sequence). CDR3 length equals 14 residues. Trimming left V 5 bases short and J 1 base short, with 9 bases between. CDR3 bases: TGTGCCAGCAGCAGGGGCGCTTCCTACAATGAGCAGTTCTTC. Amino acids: CASSRGASYNEQFF.

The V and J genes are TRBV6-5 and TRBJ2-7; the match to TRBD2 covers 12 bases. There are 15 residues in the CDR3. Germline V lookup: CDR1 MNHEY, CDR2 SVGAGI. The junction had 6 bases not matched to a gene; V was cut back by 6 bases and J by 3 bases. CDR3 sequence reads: CASRIPLAGGYEQYF. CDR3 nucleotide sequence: TGTGCCAGCAGAATCCCACTAGCGGGAGGCTACGAGCAGTACTTC.

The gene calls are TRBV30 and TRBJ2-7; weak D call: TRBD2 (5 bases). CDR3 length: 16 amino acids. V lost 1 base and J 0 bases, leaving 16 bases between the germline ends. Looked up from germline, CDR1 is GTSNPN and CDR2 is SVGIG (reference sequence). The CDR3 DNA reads TGTGCCTGGAGTGCGATCCAGCGGACTCTCTCCTACGAGCAGTACTTC. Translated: CAWSAIQRTLSYEQYF.

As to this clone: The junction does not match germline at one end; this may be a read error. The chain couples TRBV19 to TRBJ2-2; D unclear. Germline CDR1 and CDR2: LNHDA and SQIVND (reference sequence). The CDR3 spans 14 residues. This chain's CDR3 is CASSIWGNIGELFF. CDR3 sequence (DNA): TGTGCCAGTAGTATCTGGGGAAACATCGGGGAGCTGTTTTTT.

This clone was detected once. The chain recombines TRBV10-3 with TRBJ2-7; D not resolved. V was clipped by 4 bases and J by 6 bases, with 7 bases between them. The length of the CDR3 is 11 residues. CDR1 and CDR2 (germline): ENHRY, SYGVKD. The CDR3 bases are TGTGCCATCAGTGCACAGTTCGAGCAGTACTTC. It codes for CAISAQFEQYF.

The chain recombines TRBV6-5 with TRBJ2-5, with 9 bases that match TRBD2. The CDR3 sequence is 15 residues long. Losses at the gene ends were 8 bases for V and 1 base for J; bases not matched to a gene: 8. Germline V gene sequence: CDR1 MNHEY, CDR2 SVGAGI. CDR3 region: CASWSLAGPQETQYF. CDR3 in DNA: TGTGCCAGCTGGAGTCTAGCGGGACCCCAAGAGACCCAGTACTTC.

The CDR3 DNA follows: TGTGCCAGCAGCTTACCGGGGGCAGAGGAAGAGACCCAGTACTTC. It codes for CASSLPGAEEETQYF. The J gene is TRBJ2-5, the V gene TRBV7-6; D may correspond to TRBD1 or TRBD2 (6 bases each). The CDR3 is made up of 15 amino acids. Germline V gene sequence: CDR1 SGHVS, CDR2 FNYEAQ. Trimming left V 2 bases short and J 3 bases short, with 13 bases between.

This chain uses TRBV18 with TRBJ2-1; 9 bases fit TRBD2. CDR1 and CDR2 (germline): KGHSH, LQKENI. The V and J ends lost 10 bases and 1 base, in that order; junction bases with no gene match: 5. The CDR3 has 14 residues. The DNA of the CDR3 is TGTGCCACTAGTCTAGCGGGATCCTACAATGAGCAGTTCTTC. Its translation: CATSLAGSYNEQFF.

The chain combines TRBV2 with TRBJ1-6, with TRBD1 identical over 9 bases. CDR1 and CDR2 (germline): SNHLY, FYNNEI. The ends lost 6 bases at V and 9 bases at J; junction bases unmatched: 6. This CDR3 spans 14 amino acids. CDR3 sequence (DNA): TGTGCCAGCAGGAAACAGGGGGCCGGTTCACCCCTCCACTTT. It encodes CASRKQGAGSPLHF. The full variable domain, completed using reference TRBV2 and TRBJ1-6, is EPEVTQTPSHQVTQMGQEVILRCVPISNHLYFYWYRQILGQKVEFLVSFYNNEISEKSEIFDDQFSVERPDGSNFTLKIRSTKLEDSAMYFCASRKQGAGSPLHFGNGTRLTVT.

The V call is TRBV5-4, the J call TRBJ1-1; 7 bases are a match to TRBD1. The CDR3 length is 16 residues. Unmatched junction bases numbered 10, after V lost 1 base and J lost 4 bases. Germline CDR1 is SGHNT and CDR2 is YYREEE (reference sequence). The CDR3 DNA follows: TGTGCCAGCAGCTTGAACAGGGGCGGGGGTGTCACTGAAGCTTTCTTT. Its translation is CASSLNRGGGVTEAFF.

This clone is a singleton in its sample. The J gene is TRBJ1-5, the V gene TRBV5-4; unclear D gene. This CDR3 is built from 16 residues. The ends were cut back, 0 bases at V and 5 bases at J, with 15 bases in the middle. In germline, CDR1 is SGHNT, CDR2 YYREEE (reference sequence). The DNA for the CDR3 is TGTGCCAGCAGCTTGGCTTGGGCAGGTGGCGATCAGCCCCAGCATTTT. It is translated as CASSLAWAGGDQPQHF.

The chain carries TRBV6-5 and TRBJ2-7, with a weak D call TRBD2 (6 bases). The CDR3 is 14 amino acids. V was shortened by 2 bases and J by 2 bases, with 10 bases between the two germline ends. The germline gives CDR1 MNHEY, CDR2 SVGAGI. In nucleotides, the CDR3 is TGTGCCAGCAGTTACGGGGGGACTGCCTACGAGCAGTACTTC. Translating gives CASSYGGTAYEQYF.

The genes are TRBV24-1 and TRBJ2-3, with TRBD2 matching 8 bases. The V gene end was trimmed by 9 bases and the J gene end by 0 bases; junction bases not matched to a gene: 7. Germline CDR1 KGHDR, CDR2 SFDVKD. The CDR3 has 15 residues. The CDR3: CATRNSGASTDTQYF. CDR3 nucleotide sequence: TGTGCCACCCGAAATAGCGGGGCTAGCACAGATACGCAGTATTTT.

DNA for the CDR3: TGTGCCAGCAGCTCAGGACAGGGCGGTGAGACCCAGTACTTC. This encodes CASSSGQGGETQYF. The J gene is TRBJ2-5, the V gene TRBV11-3; 8 bases line up with TRBD1. Germline values: CDR1 SGHNT, CDR2 YENEEA. V dropped 4 bases and J dropped 5; count of bases not matched to a gene: 6. The CDR3 is made up of 14 amino acids. Full variable domain (remainder filled in from reference TRBV11-3 and TRBJ2-5): EAGVVQSPRYKIIEKKQPVAFWCNPISGHNTLYWYLQNLGQGPELLIRYENEEAVDDSQLPKDRFSAERLKGVDSTLKIQPAELGDSAVYLCASSSGQGGETQYFGPGTRLLVL.

The CDR3 region is CSVLGITEAFF. Written as DNA, the CDR3 is TGCAGCGTTCTAGGGATCACTGAAGCTTTCTTT. The rearrangement uses TRBV29-1 and TRBJ1-1, with unresolved D. CDR1 and CDR2 (germline): SQVTM, ANQGSEA. Trimming removed 5 bases at V and 4 bases at J, with 8 bases between. This CDR3 spans 11 amino acids.

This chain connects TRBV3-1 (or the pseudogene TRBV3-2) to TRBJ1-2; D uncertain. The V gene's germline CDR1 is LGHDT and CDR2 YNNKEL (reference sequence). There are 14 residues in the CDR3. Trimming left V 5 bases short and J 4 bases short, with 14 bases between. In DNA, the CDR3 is TGTGCCAGCAGCTTAACGACAAAACGCTATGGCTACACCTTC. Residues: CASSLTTKRYGYTF.

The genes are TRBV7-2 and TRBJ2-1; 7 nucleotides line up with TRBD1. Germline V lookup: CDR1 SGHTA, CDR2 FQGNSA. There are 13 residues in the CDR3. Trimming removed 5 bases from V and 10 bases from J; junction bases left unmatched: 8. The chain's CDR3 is CASSLRQGGEQFF. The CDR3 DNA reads TGTGCCAGCAGCCTCCGACAGGGCGGCGAGCAGTTCTTC.

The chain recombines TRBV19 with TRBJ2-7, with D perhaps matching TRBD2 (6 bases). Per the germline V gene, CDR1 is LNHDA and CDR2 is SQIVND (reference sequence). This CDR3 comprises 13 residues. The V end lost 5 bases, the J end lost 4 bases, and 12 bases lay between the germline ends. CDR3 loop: CASSPPGTYEQYF. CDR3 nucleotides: TGTGCCAGTAGTCCTCCTGGGACTTACGAGCAGTACTTC.

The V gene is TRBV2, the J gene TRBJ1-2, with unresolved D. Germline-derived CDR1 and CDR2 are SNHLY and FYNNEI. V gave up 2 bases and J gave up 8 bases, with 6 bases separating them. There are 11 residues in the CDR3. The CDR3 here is CASSERRGYTF. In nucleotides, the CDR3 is TGTGCCAGCAGTGAACGGCGGGGCTACACCTTC.

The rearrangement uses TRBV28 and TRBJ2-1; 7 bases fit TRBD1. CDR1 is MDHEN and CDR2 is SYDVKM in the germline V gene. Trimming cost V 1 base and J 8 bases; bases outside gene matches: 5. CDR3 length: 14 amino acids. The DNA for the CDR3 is TGTGCCAGCAGTTTATACAGGGGCGCGGATGAGCAGTTCTTC. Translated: CASSLYRGADEQFF.